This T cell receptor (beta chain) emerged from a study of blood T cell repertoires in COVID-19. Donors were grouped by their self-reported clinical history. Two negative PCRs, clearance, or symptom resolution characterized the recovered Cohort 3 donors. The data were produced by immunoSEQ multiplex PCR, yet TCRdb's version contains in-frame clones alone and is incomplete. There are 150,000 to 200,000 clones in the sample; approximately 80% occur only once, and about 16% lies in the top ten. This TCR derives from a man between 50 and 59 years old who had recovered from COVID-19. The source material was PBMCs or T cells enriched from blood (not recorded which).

The CDR3 protein is CATRDRVGYGYTF. The CDR3 coding sequence is TGTGCCACTCGGGACAGGGTTGGCTATGGCTACACCTTC. V is TRBV2 and J is TRBJ1-2; 9 bases are shared with TRBD1. V shed 10 bases and J 4 bases; nucleotides not matched to a gene: 7. CDR1 and CDR2 from the germline V gene are SNHLY and FYNNEI. There are 13 residues in the CDR3. Filled out from reference TRBV2 and TRBJ1-2, the complete variable domain reads EPEVTQTPSHQVTQMGQEVILRCVPISNHLYFYWYRQILGQKVEFLVSFYNNEISEKSEIFDDQFSVERPDGSNFTLKIRSTKLEDSAMYFCATRDRVGYGYTFGSGTRLTVV.